This passage covers 30 T cell receptor beta chains from one sample sequenced in a study of OX40 agonist ivuxolimab in advanced cancers. The repertoire was sequenced with immunoSEQ multiplex PCR; TCRdb's copy has only in-frame clones and lacks some. The sample lists tens of thousands of clones; nearly 90% were seen once. Sequenced here: CD4+ or CD8+ T cells sorted from blood, sampled in a trial of the OX40 agonist ivuxolimab. All receptors come from an adult with an advanced solid tumor such as melanoma, head and neck, liver or kidney cancer.

CDR3 loop: CASSWTANTEAFF. The CDR3, as DNA: TGTGCCAGCAGCTGGACAGCGAACACTGAAGCTTTCTTT. V gene TRBV11-1 combines with J gene TRBJ1-1; possible D gene TRBD1, 6 bases. Germline V lookup: CDR1 SGHAT, CDR2 FQDESV (reference sequence). The CDR3 loop spans 13 amino acids. Trimming took 4 bases from V and 1 from J, leaving 7 bases between them.

The rearrangement links TRBV20-1 to TRBJ1-1; D gene unclear. Trimming cost V 3 bases and J 0 bases, with 2 bases left between them. Looked up from germline, CDR1 is DFQATT and CDR2 is SNEGSKA (reference sequence). CDR3 length equals 11 residues. The CDR3 is CSASVNTEAFF. The DNA for the CDR3 is TGCAGTGCTAGCGTGAACACTGAAGCTTTCTTT.

The chain joins TRBV6-5 to TRBJ1-2, with a possible D match to TRBD1 (5 bases). CDR3 length: 14 residues. Germline V gene sequence: CDR1 MNHEY, CDR2 SVGAGI. V was trimmed by 5 bases and J by 4 bases, leaving 14 bases between them. In DNA, the CDR3 is TGTGCCAGCAGTCCCGGGACTCTCATCTATGGCTACACCTTC. Its translation: CASSPGTLIYGYTF.

Only a few counts were recorded for this clone. Germline and junction disagree at one end, which may indicate a read error. This chain links TRBV7-7 with TRBJ2-5; 8 bases match TRBD1. In germline, CDR1 is SSHAT, CDR2 FNYEAQ (reference sequence). The CDR3 consists of 14 residues. CDR3: CASSSTGGRETQYF. Here the CDR3 DNA reads TGTGCTAGCAGCTCAACAGGGGGGCGAGAGACCCAGTACTTC. The variable domain in full, completed from reference TRBV7-7 and TRBJ2-5, reads GAGVSQSPRYKVTKRGQDVTLRCDPISSHATLYWYQQALGQGPEFLTYFNYEAQPDKSGLPSDRFSAERPEGSISTLTIQRTEQRDSAMYRCASSSTGGRETQYFGPGTRLLVL.

The chain combines TRBV6-6 with TRBJ2-7, with 8 nucleotides matching TRBD1. Germline-derived CDR1 and CDR2 are MNHNY and SVGAGI (reference sequence). The junction had 5 bases not matched to a gene; V was cut back by 7 bases and J by 6 bases. This CDR3 region has 12 residues. The CDR3 region is CASKNRGTEQYF. The CDR3 nucleotides are TGTGCCAGCAAGAACAGGGGGACCGAGCAGTACTTC.

This clone was recorded only once. The chain has TRBV7-9 and TRBJ2-2; D is unresolved. The CDR3 has 12 amino acids. Germline CDR1 reads SEHNR; CDR2 reads FQNEAQ (reference sequence). Trimming took off 4 bases at V and 5 bases at J, with 5 bases between the two ends. This chain's CDR3 is CASSSETGELFF. CDR3 bases: TGTGCCAGCAGCTCAGAAACCGGGGAGCTGTTTTTT.

This rearrangement joins TRBV20-1 to TRBJ1-1; the D is unclear. From germline, CDR1 is DFQATT and CDR2 SNEGSKA (reference sequence). The CDR3 totals 10 residues. Between the trimmed V and J ends, which lost 6 bases and 4 bases, there was a span of 6 bases. The CDR3 nucleotides are TGCAGTGCCCCCCCCACTGAAGCTTTCTTT. Residues: CSAPPTEAFF.

The gene calls are TRBV6-1 and TRBJ2-7; D unclear. Looked up from germline, CDR1 is MNHNS and CDR2 is SASEGT. Trimming took off 3 bases at V and 1 base at J, with 13 bases between the two ends. This CDR3 comprises 15 residues. This CDR3 reads CASSEDATGSYEQYF. CDR3 in DNA: TGTGCCAGCAGTGAGGACGCCACCGGGTCCTACGAGCAGTACTTC.

This rearrangement joins TRBV7-2 to TRBJ1-2; 7 bases agree with TRBD1. The germline V gene encodes CDR1 SGHTA and CDR2 FQGNSA. V shed 1 base, J shed 4 bases, and the junction held 6 bases outside the gene matches. The CDR3 contains 15 residues. DNA for the CDR3: TGTGCCAGCAGCTTAGTTCCGACAGGGAGCTATGGCTACACCTTC. Amino acids: CASSLVPTGSYGYTF.

The genes are TRBV28 and TRBJ1-3; 8 nucleotides agree with TRBD1. Unmatched junction bases numbered 1, after V lost 5 bases and J lost 4 bases. CDR3 length equals 13 residues. Germline CDR1 reads MDHEN; CDR2 reads SYDVKM. CDR3: CASSRTGGNTIYF. As DNA, the CDR3 is TGTGCCAGCAGTAGGACAGGGGGAAACACCATATATTTT.

The chain couples TRBV19 to TRBJ2-2; D gene uncertain. CDR1 is LNHDA and CDR2 is SQIVND in the germline V gene (reference sequence). The V end was cut by 3 bases, the J end by 7 bases, with 18 bases between. This CDR3 has 16 residues. The CDR3 bases are TGTGCCAGTAGTATCTATCCATGGCAGCCCCGCGGGGAGCTGTTTTTT. It yields the protein CASSIYPWQPRGELFF.

This rearrangement joins TRBV9 to TRBJ2-7, with D maybe TRBD2 (6 bases). The germline gives CDR1 SGDLS, CDR2 YYNGEE. This CDR3 contains 14 residues. Deletions cut 3 bases from V and 4 bases from J, with 14 bases between. The CDR3 here is CASSGSGPGYEQYF. Here the CDR3 DNA reads TGTGCCAGCAGCGGTAGCGGACCCGGTTACGAGCAGTACTTC.

This chain links TRBV28 with TRBJ2-7; D possibly corresponds to TRBD1 (5 bases). V lost 7 bases and J lost 6, with 19 bases in between. The CDR3 extends over 14 amino acids. In germline, CDR1 is MDHEN, CDR2 SYDVKM. The CDR3 region is CASIVGLNLGEQYF. The CDR3 DNA is TGTGCCAGCATCGTGGGGCTCAACTTAGGCGAGCAGTACTTC.

The chain uses TRBV5-4 and TRBJ2-3; D may be TRBD1 or TRBD2 (6 bases each). The V end was cut by 1 base, the J end by 1 base, with 10 bases between. CDR3 size: 15 residues. Germline V CDR1 and CDR2: SGHNT, YYREEE (reference sequence). CDR3 coding DNA: TGTGCCAGCAGCTTGTCAAGGGGGGGCACAGATACGCAGTATTTT. This gives the protein CASSLSRGGTDTQYF.

The gene calls are TRBV28 and TRBJ2-4, with TRBD2 as a possible D gene (6 bases). The V and J ends lost 8 bases and 0 bases respectively, with 17 bases between them. Germline CDR1 reads MDHEN; CDR2 reads SYDVKM. The CDR3 has 16 amino acids. The CDR3 spells CASDLVSGLAKNIQYF. DNA of the CDR3: TGTGCCAGCGACTTGGTTAGCGGACTAGCCAAAAACATTCAGTACTTC.

The chain combines TRBV5-5 with TRBJ1-5; D remains unclear. The germline V and J ends were trimmed by 4 bases and 9 bases, with 14 bases remaining between them. CDR3 length equals 13 residues. Germline V gene lookup returns CDR1 SGHKS and CDR2 YYEKEE (reference sequence). CDR3 sequence: CASSPERILPQHF. The CDR3 coding sequence is TGTGCCAGCAGCCCGGAGAGGATCCTGCCCCAGCATTTT.

The CDR3 DNA reads as TGTGCCAGCTCACCAACTAGCGCTAGCACAGATACGCAGTATTTT. Translation: CASSPTSASTDTQYF. The gene calls are TRBV18 and TRBJ2-3; 7 bases agree with TRBD2. The junction had 2 bases not matched to a gene; V was cut back by 2 bases and J by 0 bases. Germline CDR1 KGHSH, CDR2 LQKENI. The CDR3 spans 15 residues.

V and J are TRBV30 and TRBJ1-4, with no clear D. The germline V gene encodes CDR1 GTSNPN and CDR2 SVGIG (reference sequence). The CDR3 covers 12 residues. V lost 0 bases to trimming and J lost 11 bases, with 10 bases between them. The DNA for the CDR3 is TGTGCCTGGAGTGTACGGGCCTCTAAACTGTTTTTT. Translating gives CAWSVRASKLFF. The complete variable domain, with remaining parts taken from reference TRBV30 and TRBJ1-4, reads SQTIHQWPATLVQPVGSPLSLECTVEGTSNPNLYWYRQAAGRGLQLLFYSVGIGQISSEVPQNLSASRPQDRQFILSSKKLLLSDSGFYLCAWSVRASKLFFGSGTQLSVL.

The rearrangement joins TRBV6-5 to TRBJ1-2; a weak D match, TRBD1 (5 bases). CDR3 length: 13 residues. The V end lost 6 bases, the J end lost 3 bases, and 11 bases lay between the germline ends. Germline assignment: CDR1 MNHEY and CDR2 SVGAGI. The CDR3 here is CASSQGGYYGYTF. Here the CDR3 DNA reads TGTGCCAGCAGCCAGGGAGGGTACTATGGCTACACCTTC.

In DNA form, the CDR3 reads TGTGCCAGCAGTGAACGAGGGGGCCTGTACACCATATATTTT. Its protein is CASSERGGLYTIYF. The chain carries TRBV6-1 and TRBJ1-3; 7 nucleotides match TRBD1. CDR1 MNHNS and CDR2 SASEGT come from the germline V gene. The J segment lost 8 bases and the V segment lost 2 bases, leaving 6 bases of the junction unmatched. The CDR3 extends over 14 amino acids.

The J gene is TRBJ2-3, the V gene TRBV28; the match to TRBD1 covers 8 bases. The CDR3 sequence is 14 residues long. Germline CDR1 and CDR2: MDHEN and SYDVKM. The junction had 6 bases not matched to a gene; V was cut back by 8 bases and J by 2 bases. In DNA, the CDR3 is TGTGCCAGCGCTCCAGGGGGCATCACAGATACGCAGTATTTT. Its protein product is CASAPGGITDTQYF.

This clone was seen a few times. V and J are TRBV27 and TRBJ2-3; D is unresolved. Germline CDR1 is MNHEY and CDR2 is SMNVEV (reference sequence). The CDR3 covers 15 residues. Trimming removed 5 bases at V and 0 bases at J, with 12 bases between. CDR3 nucleotides: TGTGCCAGCAGTCCTCCCTATTCTAGCACAGATACGCAGTATTTT. Amino acid sequence: CASSPPYSSTDTQYF.

This chain joins TRBV28 and TRBJ2-3, with 8 bases identical to TRBD2. V trimming: 3 bases; J trimming: 1 base; junction bases outside the gene matches: 9. CDR1 MDHEN and CDR2 SYDVKM come from the germline V gene. The CDR3 consists of 17 residues. In nucleotides, the CDR3 is TGTGCCAGCAGTTTCGGACTAGCCTTAAGACGCACAGATACGCAGTATTTT. It encodes CASSFGLALRRTDTQYF.

This chain joins TRBV27 and TRBJ2-7, with 14 nucleotides matching TRBD2. The trim removed 7 bases at V and 9 bases at J, leaving 11 bases unmatched. The length of the CDR3 is 15 residues. CDR1 MNHEY and CDR2 SMNVEV come from the germline V gene (reference sequence). CDR3 region: CASTGTSGSTNGQYF. In DNA form, the CDR3 reads TGTGCCAGCACGGGGACTAGCGGGAGCACTAACGGGCAGTACTTC.

The genes are TRBV29-1 and TRBJ2-3, with 7 bases aligning to TRBD2. V trimming: 7 bases; J trimming: 3 bases; junction bases outside the gene matches: 4. The length of the CDR3 is 12 residues. The germline V gene has CDR1 SQVTM and CDR2 ANQGSEA. CDR3 bases: TGCAGCGCAGGACTAGGAACAGATACGCAGTATTTT. This sequence encodes CSAGLGTDTQYF.

The genes are TRBV9 and TRBJ1-1; perhaps TRBD1 as D (6 bases). With 0 bases removed from V and 8 bases from J, the gap between germline ends came to 11 bases. Looked up from germline, CDR1 is SGDLS and CDR2 is YYNGEE. This CDR3 region has 13 residues. CDR3 region: CASSVDPGGEAFF. For the CDR3, the DNA is TGTGCCAGCAGCGTAGACCCGGGGGGCGAAGCTTTCTTT.

The count of this clone is one. The chain has TRBV2 and TRBJ2-4; 8 nucleotides agree with TRBD1. This CDR3 has 15 amino acids. CDR1 and CDR2 from the germline V gene are SNHLY and FYNNEI. The V and J ends lost 4 bases and 0 bases, in that order; junction bases with no gene match: 2. DNA of the CDR3: TGTGCCAGCAGTGGACAGGGGAGAGCCAAAAACATTCAGTACTTC. It encodes CASSGQGRAKNIQYF. Looking up the rest from reference TRBV2 and TRBJ2-4 gives the full variable domain: EPEVTQTPSHQVTQMGQEVILRCVPISNHLYFYWYRQILGQKVEFLVSFYNNEISEKSEIFDDQFSVERPDGSNFTLKIRSTKLEDSAMYFCASSGQGRAKNIQYFGAGTRLSVL.

The chain employs TRBV7-3 and TRBJ2-1; D is uncertain. The V gene's germline CDR1 is SGHTA and CDR2 FQGTGA. The CDR3 is 13 amino acids. Trimming took off 5 bases at V and 3 bases at J, with 8 bases between the two ends. DNA for the CDR3: TGTGCCAGCAGCCCGAGGAGCTACAATGAGCAGTTCTTC. Amino acids: CASSPRSYNEQFF.

The chain couples TRBV4-1 to TRBJ2-7; D may match TRBD1 or TRBD2 (5 bases each). This CDR3 is built from 15 residues. V lost 2 bases and J lost 2, with 13 bases in between. Germline-derived CDR1 and CDR2 are MGHRA and YSYEKL. The CDR3 reads CASSQRNGDPYEQYF. In DNA form, the CDR3 reads TGCGCCAGCAGCCAAAGAAACGGGGACCCCTACGAGCAGTACTTC.

The chain combines TRBV4-3 with TRBJ2-5; weak D call: TRBD1 (6 bases). Trimming removed 0 bases from V and 1 base from J, with 24 bases in between. Germline V gene data show CDR1 as LGHNA and CDR2 as YSLEER. CDR3 length: 20 amino acids. CDR3 in DNA: TGCGCCAGCAGCCAAGATATAAAGGCTGTAGTGCAGGGGATCCAAGAGACCCAGTACTTC. Protein: CASSQDIKAVVQGIQETQYF.